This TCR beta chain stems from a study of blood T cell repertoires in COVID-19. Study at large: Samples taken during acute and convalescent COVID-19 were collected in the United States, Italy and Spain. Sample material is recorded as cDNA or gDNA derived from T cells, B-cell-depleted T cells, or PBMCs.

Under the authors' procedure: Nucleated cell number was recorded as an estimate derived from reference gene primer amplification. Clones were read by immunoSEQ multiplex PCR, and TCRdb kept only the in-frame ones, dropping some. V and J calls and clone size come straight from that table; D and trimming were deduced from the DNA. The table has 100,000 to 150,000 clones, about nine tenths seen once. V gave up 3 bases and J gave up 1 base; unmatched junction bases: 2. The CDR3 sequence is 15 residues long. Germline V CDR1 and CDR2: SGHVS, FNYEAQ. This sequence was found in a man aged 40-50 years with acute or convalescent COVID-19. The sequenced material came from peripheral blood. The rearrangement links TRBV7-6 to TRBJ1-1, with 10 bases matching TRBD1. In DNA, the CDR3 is TGTGCCAGCAGCTTTGGACAGGGGGGGAACACTGAAGCTTTCTTT. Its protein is CASSFGQGGNTEAFF.